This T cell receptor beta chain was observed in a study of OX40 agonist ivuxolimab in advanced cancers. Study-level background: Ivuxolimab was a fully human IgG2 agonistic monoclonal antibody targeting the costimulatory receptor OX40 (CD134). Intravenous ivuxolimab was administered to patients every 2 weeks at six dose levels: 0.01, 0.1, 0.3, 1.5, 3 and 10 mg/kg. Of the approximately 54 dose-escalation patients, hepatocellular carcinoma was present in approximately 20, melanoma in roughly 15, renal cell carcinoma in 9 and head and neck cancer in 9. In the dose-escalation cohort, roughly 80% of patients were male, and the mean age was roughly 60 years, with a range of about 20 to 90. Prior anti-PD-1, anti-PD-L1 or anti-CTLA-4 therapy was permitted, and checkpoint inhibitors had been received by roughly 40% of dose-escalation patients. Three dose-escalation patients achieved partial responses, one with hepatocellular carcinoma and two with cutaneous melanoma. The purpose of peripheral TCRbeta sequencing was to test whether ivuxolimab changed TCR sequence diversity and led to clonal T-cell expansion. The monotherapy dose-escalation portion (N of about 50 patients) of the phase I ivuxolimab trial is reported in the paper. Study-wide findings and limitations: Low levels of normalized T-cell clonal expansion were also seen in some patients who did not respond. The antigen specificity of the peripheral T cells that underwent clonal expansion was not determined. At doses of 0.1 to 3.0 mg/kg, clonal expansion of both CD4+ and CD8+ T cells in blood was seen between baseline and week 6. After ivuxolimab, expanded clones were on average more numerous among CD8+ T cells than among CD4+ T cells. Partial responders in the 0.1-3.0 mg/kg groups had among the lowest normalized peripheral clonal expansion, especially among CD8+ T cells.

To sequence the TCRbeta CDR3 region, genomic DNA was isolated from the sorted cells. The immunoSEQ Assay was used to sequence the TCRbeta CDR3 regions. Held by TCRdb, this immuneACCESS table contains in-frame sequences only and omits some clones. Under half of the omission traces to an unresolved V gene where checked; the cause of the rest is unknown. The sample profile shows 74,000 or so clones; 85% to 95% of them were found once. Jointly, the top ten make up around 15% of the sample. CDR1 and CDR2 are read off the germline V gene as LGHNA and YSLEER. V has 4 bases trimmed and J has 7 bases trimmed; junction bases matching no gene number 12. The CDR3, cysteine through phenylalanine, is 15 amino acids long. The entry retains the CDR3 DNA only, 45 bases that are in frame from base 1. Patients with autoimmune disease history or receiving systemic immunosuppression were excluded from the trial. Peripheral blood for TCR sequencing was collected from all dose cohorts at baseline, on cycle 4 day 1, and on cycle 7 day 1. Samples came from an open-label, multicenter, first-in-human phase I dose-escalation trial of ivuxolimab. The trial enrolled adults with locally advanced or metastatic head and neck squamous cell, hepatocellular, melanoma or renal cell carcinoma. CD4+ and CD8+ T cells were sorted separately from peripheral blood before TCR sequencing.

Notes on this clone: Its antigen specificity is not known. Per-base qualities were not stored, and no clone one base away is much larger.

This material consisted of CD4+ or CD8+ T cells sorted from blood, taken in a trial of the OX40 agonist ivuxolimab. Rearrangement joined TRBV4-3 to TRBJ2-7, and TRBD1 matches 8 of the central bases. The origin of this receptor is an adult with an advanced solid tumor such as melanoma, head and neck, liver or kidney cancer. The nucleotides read TGCGCCAGCAGCCCTGGGACAGGTTCGACAAGGGAGCAGTACTTC. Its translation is CASSPGTGSTREQYF.